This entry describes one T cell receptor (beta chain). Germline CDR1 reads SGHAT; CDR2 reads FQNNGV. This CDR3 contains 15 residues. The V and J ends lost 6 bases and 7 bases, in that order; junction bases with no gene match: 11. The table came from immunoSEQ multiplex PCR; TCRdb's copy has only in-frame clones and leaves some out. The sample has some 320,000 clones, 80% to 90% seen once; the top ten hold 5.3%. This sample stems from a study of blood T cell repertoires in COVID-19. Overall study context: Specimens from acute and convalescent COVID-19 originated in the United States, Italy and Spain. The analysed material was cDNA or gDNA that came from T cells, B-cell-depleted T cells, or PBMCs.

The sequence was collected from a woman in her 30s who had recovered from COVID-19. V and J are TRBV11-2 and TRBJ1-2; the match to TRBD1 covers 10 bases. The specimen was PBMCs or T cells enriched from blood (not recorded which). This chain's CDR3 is CASSSTTGGDGGYTF. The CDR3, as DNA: TGTGCCAGCAGTTCTACGACAGGGGGCGACGGTGGCTACACCTTC.